Below are 23 T cell receptor beta chains sequenced from a single sample in a study of control samples from healthy donors and cancer patients. Assay: immunoSEQ multiplex PCR; the TCRdb copy retains only in-frame clones and omits some. In the table there are some 130,000 clones, about nine tenths of which are singletons. Sequenced material: blood. These receptors came from a man between 18 and 29 years old in good health.

The V call is TRBV18, the J call TRBJ2-3; D is ambiguous. The CDR3 is made up of 14 amino acids. The V gene lost 2 bases and the J gene lost 0 bases, with 6 bases spanning the gap. Germline V gene lookup returns CDR1 KGHSH and CDR2 LQKENI. For the CDR3, the DNA is TGTGCCAGCTCACCAGGAGCTAGCACAGATACGCAGTATTTT. This sequence encodes CASSPGASTDTQYF. The full variable domain, in which reference TRBV18 and TRBJ2-3 provide the parts outside the CDR3, is NAGVMQNPRHLVRRRGQEARLRCSPMKGHSHVYWYRQLPEEGLKFMVYLQKENIIDESGMPKERFSAEFPKEGPSILRIQQVVRGDSAAYFCASSPGASTDTQYFGPGTRLTVL.

This rearrangement joins TRBV5-4 to TRBJ1-2; D not resolved. CDR3 length equals 12 residues. Trimming pared 0 bases from V and 8 bases from J, leaving 8 bases between. Germline values: CDR1 SGHNT, CDR2 YYREEE (reference sequence). CDR3 amino acids: CASSLAGGGYTF. The CDR3 DNA is TGTGCCAGCAGCTTGGCCGGTGGCGGCTACACCTTC. Full variable domain (rest looked up from reference TRBV5-4 and TRBJ1-2): ETGVTQSPTHLIKTRGQQVTLRCSSQSGHNTVSWYQQALGQGPQFIFQYYREEENGRGNFPPRFSGLQFPNYSSELNVNALELDDSALYLCASSLAGGGYTFGSGTRLTVV.

The chain joins TRBV5-1 to TRBJ1-1; 8 bases are a match to TRBD1. Germline trimming cut 4 bases from V and 8 bases from J; bases unmatched to any gene: 13. Per the germline V gene, CDR1 is SGHRS and CDR2 is YFSETQ. The CDR3 runs 15 residues. CDR3 in amino acids: CASSNRTGPGGEAFF. In DNA form, the CDR3 reads TGCGCCAGCAGCAACCGGACAGGGCCCGGTGGGGAAGCTTTCTTT.

The J gene is TRBJ2-3, the V gene TRBV7-9; 8 bases fit TRBD1. Trimming at V came to 0 bases and at J to 2 bases, leaving 1 base not matched to a gene. The CDR3 consists of 15 residues. From germline, CDR1 is SEHNR and CDR2 FQNEAQ (reference sequence). Here the CDR3 reads CASSLAGQDTDTQYF. The CDR3 bases are TGTGCCAGCAGCTTAGCGGGACAGGACACAGATACGCAGTATTTT. Together with reference TRBV7-9 and TRBJ2-3, the CDR3 gives the full variable domain: DTGVSQNPRHKITKRGQNVTFRCDPISEHNRLYWYRQTLGQGPEFLTYFQNEAQLEKSRLLSDRFSAERPKGSFSTLEIQRTEQGDSAMYLCASSLAGQDTDTQYFGPGTRLTVL.

This rearrangement joins TRBV24-1 to TRBJ2-2, with a possible D match to TRBD2 (5 bases). The CDR3 spans 16 residues. V was cut by 3 bases and J by 0 bases, with 10 bases left in between. Germline V gene sequence: CDR1 KGHDR, CDR2 SFDVKD. For the CDR3, the DNA is TGTGCCACCAGTGATCCCAACGGGGCGAACACCGGGGAGCTGTTTTTT. This codes for CATSDPNGANTGELFF.

This clone appeared a single time. This sequence joins TRBV6-1 and TRBJ2-3; 9 nucleotides agree with TRBD2. The CDR3 totals 16 residues. The germline V gene encodes CDR1 MNHNS and CDR2 SASEGT. V was clipped by 4 bases and J by 4 bases; unmatched bases: 9. The CDR3 DNA sequence: TGTGCCAGCAGTGCCGAACTAGCGGGCGGGGCAGATACGCAGTATTTT. Translation gives CASSAELAGGADTQYF.

V gene TRBV6-6 combines with J gene TRBJ1-2, with D possibly matching TRBD1 (5 bases). The CDR3 runs 13 residues. Germline CDR1 reads MNHNY; CDR2 reads SVGAGI (reference sequence). Trimming shortened V by 7 bases and J by 4 bases, and 13 bases separated the two germline ends. CDR3 in DNA: TGTGCCAGCACGGGCAGGGTTGGCTATGGCTACACCTTC. Protein product: CASTGRVGYGYTF.

The gene calls are TRBV25-1 and TRBJ1-4; 11 bases map to TRBD1. Per the germline V gene, CDR1 is MGHDK and CDR2 is SYGVNS. This CDR3 region has 15 residues. Unmatched junction bases numbered 7, after V lost 5 bases and J lost 8 bases. Written as DNA, the CDR3 is TGTGCCAGCAGTTTGGGACAGGGGGATCGAGAAAAACTGTTTTTT. Protein: CASSLGQGDREKLFF.

This chain links TRBV12-3 or TRBV12-4 with TRBJ2-3, with TRBD2 as a possible D gene (5 bases). This CDR3 has 12 amino acids. Trimming stripped 7 bases from V and 5 bases from J, with 10 bases between. The CDR3 spells CASTLGGDTQYF. The CDR3 DNA reads TGTGCCAGCACCTTAGGAGGAGATACGCAGTATTTT.

The rearrangement joins TRBV7-6 to TRBJ1-6; 11 bases map to TRBD1. Germline values: CDR1 SGHVS, CDR2 FNYEAQ. V gave up 5 bases and J gave up 9 bases; unmatched junction bases: 3. This CDR3 is 14 amino acids long. The CDR3 DNA reads TGTGCCAGCAGCGTGGGACAGGGGGGTTCACCCCTCCACTTT. This sequence encodes CASSVGQGGSPLHF.

The chain is built from TRBV27 and TRBJ1-5; 7 positions match TRBD1. CDR1 is MNHEY and CDR2 is SMNVEV in the germline V gene (reference sequence). Trimming removed 0 bases from V and 2 bases from J; junction bases left unmatched: 1. The CDR3 has 15 amino acids. CDR3 in amino acids: CASSLSGTGNQPQHF. The CDR3 DNA follows: TGTGCCAGCAGTTTATCCGGGACAGGCAATCAGCCCCAGCATTTT.

The chain recombines TRBV2 with TRBJ2-2, with D tentatively TRBD1 (7 bases). From germline, CDR1 is SNHLY and CDR2 FYNNEI. The CDR3 has 15 amino acids. The V gene lost 6 bases and the J gene lost 5 bases, with 16 bases spanning the gap. As DNA, the CDR3 is TGTGCCAGCAGGGTCAGGGGGGCATTTACCGGGGAGCTGTTTTTT. Translation gives CASRVRGAFTGELFF.

The chain is built from TRBV6-1 and TRBJ2-2; D possibly corresponds to TRBD2 (6 bases). The CDR3 has 16 residues. Germline lookup yields CDR1 MNHNS and CDR2 SASEGT. The ends were cut back, 3 bases at V and 2 bases at J, with 13 bases in the middle. The CDR3: CASSDGGSINTGELFF. DNA for the CDR3: TGTGCCAGCAGTGATGGGGGGTCTATTAACACCGGGGAGCTGTTTTTT.

This clone turned up a few times. V usage is TRBV10-3 and J usage is TRBJ1-1; weak D call: TRBD1 (6 bases). The CDR3 is made up of 15 amino acids. Trimming stripped 5 bases from V and 0 bases from J, with 13 bases between. Germline V gives CDR1 ENHRY, CDR2 SYGVKD. DNA for the CDR3: TGTGCCATCAGTACCCGGACAGTAATGAACACTGAAGCTTTCTTT. The encoded protein is CAISTRTVMNTEAFF.

The V call is TRBV19, the J call TRBJ1-4; D remains ambiguous. The CDR3 totals 12 residues. V lost 4 bases to trimming and J lost 8 bases, with 8 bases between them. The germline gives CDR1 LNHDA, CDR2 SQIVND (reference sequence). CDR3 nucleotides: TGTGCCAGTAGTAGACCCTCAGAAAAACTGTTTTTT. This gives the protein CASSRPSEKLFF.

The table lists this clone with a count of one. This chain joins TRBV5-6 and TRBJ2-7; TRBD1 agrees at 8 bases. This CDR3 has 15 residues. The V gene's germline CDR1 is SGHDT and CDR2 YYEEEE. With 4 bases clipped from V and 0 bases from J, the junction kept 6 bases outside the gene matches. DNA of the CDR3: TGTGCCAGCAGCCTCAGGGGGCATAGCTCCTACGAGCAGTACTTC. Translated: CASSLRGHSSYEQYF.

The chain is built from TRBV15 and TRBJ2-1; 12 bases map to TRBD1. Germline lookup yields CDR1 LNHNV and CDR2 YYDKDF (reference sequence). V shed 6 bases, J shed 8 bases, and the junction held 2 bases outside the gene matches. The CDR3 loop spans 13 amino acids. The CDR3 nucleotides read TGTGCCACCAGGGGACAGGGGGCCGATGAGCAGTTCTTC. Translation: CATRGQGADEQFF.

The V call is TRBV27, the J call TRBJ2-3; D is unclear. The CDR3 sequence is 16 residues long. CDR1 is MNHEY and CDR2 is SMNVEV in the germline V gene (reference sequence). V was pared by 0 bases and J by 2 bases, with 12 bases between. The CDR3 bases are TGTGCCAGCAGTTTATCGGCCGGGCCAATCACAGATACGCAGTATTTT. Protein sequence: CASSLSAGPITDTQYF.

This sequence joins TRBV10-3 and TRBJ2-7; 7 nucleotides agree with TRBD1. The CDR3 extends over 12 amino acids. CDR1 is ENHRY and CDR2 is SYGVKD in the germline V gene. After removal of 4 bases from V and 4 bases from J, the junction contained 1 base not matched to a gene. Here the CDR3 reads CAISGQGYEQYF. CDR3 sequence (DNA): TGTGCCATCAGTGGACAGGGATACGAGCAGTACTTC.

The V call is TRBV6-2 or TRBV6-3, the J call TRBJ2-1; D ambiguous. Germline loops: CDR1 MNHEY, CDR2 SVGEGT. Trimming pared 0 bases from V and 13 bases from J, leaving 4 bases between. The CDR3 sequence is 10 residues long. The CDR3 nucleotides read TGTGCCAGCAGTTACTCGCCCCAGTTCTTC. It yields the protein CASSYSPQFF.

The chain links TRBV7-9 to TRBJ2-2, with D hard to call. The CDR3 loop spans 18 amino acids. V was clipped by 2 bases and J by 5 bases, with 21 bases between them. Germline V gene lookup returns CDR1 SEHNR and CDR2 FQNEAQ (reference sequence). In nucleotides, the CDR3 is TGTGCCAGCAGCTTAAAAGAGTATCTGCTAGGTCGAACCGGGGAGCTGTTTTTT. Translated, it gives CASSLKEYLLGRTGELFF.

The CDR3 spells CASSPVRTYNEQFF. DNA of the CDR3: TGTGCCAGCAGTCCCGTCCGGACATACAATGAGCAGTTCTTC. This chain joins TRBV27 and TRBJ2-1; TRBD1 is a possible D gene (5 bases). The CDR3 length is 14 residues. Germline CDR1 MNHEY, CDR2 SMNVEV (reference sequence). The V gene lost 5 bases and the J gene lost 4 bases, with 12 bases spanning the gap.

V gene TRBV20-1 combines with J gene TRBJ2-3, with D hard to call. Germline-derived CDR1 and CDR2 are DFQATT and SNEGSKA (reference sequence). CDR3 length equals 11 residues. Between the trimmed V and J ends, which lost 6 bases and 4 bases, there was a span of 8 bases. CDR3 sequence (DNA): TGCAGTGCCACCCCCGCAGATACGCAGTATTTT. Protein: CSATPADTQYF.